This T cell receptor (beta chain) was found in a study of T cells expressing NK-cell markers. Production of TCR beta cDNA relied on 5'RACE template switching with UMIs. TCRdb re-called the 5' RACE reads; every CDR3 protein appears as one record, without DNA. The specimen's table records about 550,000 distinct CDR3 sequences. The CDR3 covers 14 residues. In germline, CDR1 is DFQATT, CDR2 SNEGSKA (reference sequence). This clonotype originated in a man in his late teens or twenties in good health. The V call is TRBV20-1, the J call TRBJ1-4. Sequenced material: blood T cells: a sorted CD56 or NKG2C T cell subset, CD4+ or CD8+ T cells, or bulk PBMC T cells (not recorded which). CDR3 region: CSARAAEENEKLFF.